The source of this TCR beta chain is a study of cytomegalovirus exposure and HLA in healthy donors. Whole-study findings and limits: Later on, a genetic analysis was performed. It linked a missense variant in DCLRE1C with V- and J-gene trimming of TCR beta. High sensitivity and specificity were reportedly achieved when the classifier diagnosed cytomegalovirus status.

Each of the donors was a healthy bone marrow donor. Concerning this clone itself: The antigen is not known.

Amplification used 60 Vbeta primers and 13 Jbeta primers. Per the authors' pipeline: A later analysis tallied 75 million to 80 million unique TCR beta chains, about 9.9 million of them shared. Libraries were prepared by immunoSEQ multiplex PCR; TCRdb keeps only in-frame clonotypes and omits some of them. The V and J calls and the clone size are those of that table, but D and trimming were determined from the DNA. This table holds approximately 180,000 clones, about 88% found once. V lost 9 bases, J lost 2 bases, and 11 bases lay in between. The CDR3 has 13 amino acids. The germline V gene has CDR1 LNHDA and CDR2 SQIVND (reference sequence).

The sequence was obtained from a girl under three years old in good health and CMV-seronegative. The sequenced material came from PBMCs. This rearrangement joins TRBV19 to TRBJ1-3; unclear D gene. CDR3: CARAGVAGNTIYF. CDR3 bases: TGTGCCAGAGCGGGAGTTGCTGGAAACACCATATATTTT.